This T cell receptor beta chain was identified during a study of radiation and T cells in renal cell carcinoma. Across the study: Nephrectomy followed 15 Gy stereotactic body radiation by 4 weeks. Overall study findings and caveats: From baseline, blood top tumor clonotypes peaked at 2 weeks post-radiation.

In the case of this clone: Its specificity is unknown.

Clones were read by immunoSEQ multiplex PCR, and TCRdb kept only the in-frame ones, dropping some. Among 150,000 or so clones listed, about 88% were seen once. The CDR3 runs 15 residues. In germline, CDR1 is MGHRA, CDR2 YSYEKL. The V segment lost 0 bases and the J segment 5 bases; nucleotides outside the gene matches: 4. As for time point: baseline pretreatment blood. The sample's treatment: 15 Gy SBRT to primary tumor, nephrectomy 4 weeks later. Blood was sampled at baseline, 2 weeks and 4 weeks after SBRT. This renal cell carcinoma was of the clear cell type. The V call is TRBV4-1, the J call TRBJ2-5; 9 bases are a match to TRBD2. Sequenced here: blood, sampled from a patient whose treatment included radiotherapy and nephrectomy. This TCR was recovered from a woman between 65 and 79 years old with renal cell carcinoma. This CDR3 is CASSQDSGGDETQYF. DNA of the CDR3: TGCGCCAGCAGCCAAGATAGCGGGGGTGACGAGACCCAGTACTTC.